Listed below are T cell receptor beta chains from one sample, sequenced in a study of blood T cell repertoires in COVID-19. TCRdb's copy holds only in-frame clones and misses some; the assay was immunoSEQ multiplex PCR. Of approximately 250,000 clones listed, over 75% are singletons. The sequenced sample was peripheral blood. Receptors originate from a man between 50 and 59 years old with COVID-19, enrolled during active disease. Each CDR3 is given with its conserved first and last residue. The D gene is left open where the match is weak. Clone size is shown for a subset of rows, as once, few, many or a class of expanded clone.

v_call	d_call	clone_size	j_call	cdr3_nt	cdr3_aa
TRBV5-1	TRBD2	.	TRBJ2-3	TGCGCCAGCAGCTCCCGGACTAGCGGAGGGACAGATACGCAGTATTTT	CASSSRTSGGTDTQYF
TRBV7-8	.	.	TRBJ2-5	TGTGCCAGCTCCTTGGAGACCCAGTACTTC	CASSLETQYF
TRBV9	.	.	TRBJ2-3	TGTGCCAGCAGCGTAGGCGGGGGCCGATGGGATACGCAGTATTTT	CASSVGGGRWDTQYF
TRBV7-9	TRBD1	.	TRBJ2-2	TGTGCCAGCAGCTTAGTCCGGACAGGGTCTGGAAGCACCGGGGAGCTGTTTTTT	CASSLVRTGSGSTGELFF
TRBV19	.	.	TRBJ1-1	TGTGCCAGAGTACAGGGAACTGAAGCTTTCTTT	CARVQGTEAFF
TRBV4-1	.	.	TRBJ1-1	TGCGCCAGCAGCCAAGTTTTAGGGACTTCGAGGAGCACTGAAGCTTTCTTT	CASSQVLGTSRSTEAFF
TRBV7-8	.	.	TRBJ2-3	TGTGCCAGCAGCTTCGGTCCTATTAGCACAGATACGCAGTATTTT	CASSFGPISTDTQYF
TRBV7-2	.	.	TRBJ1-4	TGTGCCAGCAGCTCTACCGGGTTCTCGGGAGAAAAACTGTTTTTT	CASSSTGFSGEKLFF
TRBV7-2	TRBD2	few	TRBJ2-7	TGTGCCAGCAGCTTAAGACTAGCGGGGGCCCCCTACGAGCAGTACTTC	CASSLRLAGAPYEQYF
TRBV6-1	.	few	TRBJ1-5	TGTGCCAGCAGTGAAGCTGGACACCGAAGCAATCAGCCCCAGCATTTT	CASSEAGHRSNQPQHF
TRBV2	TRBD1	.	TRBJ1-6	TGTGCCAGCAGCCTAGACAGGGGAGCTTATAATTCACCCCTCCACTTT	CASSLDRGAYNSPLHF
TRBV10-3	.	.	TRBJ2-3	TGTGCCACCAGACTAGACGGCACGCAGTATTTT	CATRLDGTQYF
TRBV4-2	.	.	TRBJ1-5	TGTGCCAGCAGCCAAGGTATGACAGGCCCCCTCAATCAGCCCCAGCATTTT	CASSQGMTGPLNQPQHF
TRBV7-2	TRBD2	few	TRBJ2-5	TGTGCCAGCGGTCAATTTAGCGGGGGGCGGGAGACCCAGTACTTC	CASGQFSGGRETQYF
TRBV6-5	.	.	TRBJ1-5	TGTGCCAGCAGCGCGACATCGTTTAGCAATCAGCCCCAGCATTTT	CASSATSFSNQPQHF
TRBV19	TRBD1	.	TRBJ2-5	TGTGCCAGTAGTATTGAGTTGGACAGGGTGACGTTTTTCCAAGAGACCCAGTACTTC	CASSIELDRVTFFQETQYF
TRBV15	.	.	TRBJ1-4	TGTGCCACCAGCAGAGATCTATCGGGGTTTGAAAAACTGTTTTTT	CATSRDLSGFEKLFF
TRBV28	.	.	TRBJ2-6	TGTGCCAGCAGTTTAACAGGCTCTGGGGCCAACGTCCTGACTTTC	CASSLTGSGANVLTF
TRBV6-1	.	.	TRBJ2-7	TGTGCCAGCACCCCGGGTCTCTACGAGCAGTACTTC	CASTPGLYEQYF
TRBV24-1	TRBD1	.	TRBJ1-4	TGTGCCACCAGTGACTCACAGGGGGAGAATGAAAAACTGTTTTTT	CATSDSQGENEKLFF
TRBV3-1/TRBV3-2	TRBD2	.	TRBJ2-2	TGTGCCAGCAGCCAAGGACTAGCGGGGCCCGGGGAGCTGTTTTTT	CASSQGLAGPGELFF
TRBV28	.	few	TRBJ1-2	TGTGCCAGCAGCAAAGGACAGAAGAACTATGGCTACACCTTC	CASSKGQKNYGYTF
TRBV3-1/TRBV3-2	TRBD1	.	TRBJ2-2	TGTGCCAGTCGCCGGGACAGTCTGAACACCGGGGAGCTGTTTTTT	CASRRDSLNTGELFF
TRBV5-1	.	few	TRBJ2-1	TGCGCCAGCAGCGCGCAGGGTCATGAGCAGTTCTTC	CASSAQGHEQFF
TRBV11-2	.	.	TRBJ2-5	TGTGCCAGCAGCTTAGTTTACAGGGTGGAGACCCAGTACTTC	CASSLVYRVETQYF
TRBV6-1	TRBD1	.	TRBJ2-1	TGTGCCAGCAGTGAAGCGGGACAGGGAAATGAGCAGTTCTTC	CASSEAGQGNEQFF
TRBV9	.	.	TRBJ2-7	TGTGCCAGCAGCGTAGCCAGGGCGGACGAGCAGTACTTC	CASSVARADEQYF
TRBV7-2	.	few	TRBJ2-1	TGTGCCAGCAGCTTGTCCAGGCGTAGCTCCTACAATGAGCAGTTCTTC	CASSLSRRSSYNEQFF
TRBV19	.	.	TRBJ1-5	TGTGCCAGTACCCGAAGGCCACAGGGATCAGGGCAGCCCCAGCATTTT	CASTRRPQGSGQPQHF
TRBV6-1	TRBD2	few	TRBJ2-5	TGTGCCAGCAGGGAATTAGCGGGGGGGGCCCTGGAGACCCAGTACTTC	CASRELAGGALETQYF
TRBV10-3	.	.	TRBJ1-1	TGTGCCATCAGTGAGGAGAGGAGCACTGAAGCTTTCTTT	CAISEERSTEAFF
TRBV6-5	.	.	TRBJ1-2	TGTGCCAGCAAGGGGGAAAATAACTATGGCTACACCTTC	CASKGENNYGYTF
TRBV11-3	.	.	TRBJ2-3	TGTGCCAGCAGCTTAGGCCGGGGAACAGATACGCAGTATTTT	CASSLGRGTDTQYF
TRBV6-2/TRBV6-3	.	.	TRBJ1-1	TGTGCCAGCAGTTCTCAGGGGAGGAACACTGAAGCTTTCTTT	CASSSQGRNTEAFF